This section outlines one T cell receptor beta chain sequence together with its context. These data originate in a study of CD8 T cells in Susac syndrome. CD8+ and CD4+ T cells from blood underwent TCR beta sequencing, which was carried out in a high-throughput format. Through negative isolation, CD4+ and CD8+ T cells were obtained, while TEMRA cells were enriched using FACS. Random hexamers were used to reverse transcribe the RNA input (about 0.45 to 1 ug). The method of amplification for TCR beta CDR3 was immunoSEQ multiplex PCR, covering 54 Vbeta and 13 Jbeta. TCRdb re-called the immunoSEQ multiplex PCR reads through MiXCR, storing one row per CDR3 protein. The data show around 200,000 distinct CDR3 sequences, 85% to 95% seen once. This receptor was taken from a human donor with multiple sclerosis. The sample comprised CD4+ T cells from PBMCs.

The CDR3 bases are TGTGCCGCCCCGGGATGGAGGGAGCAGTACGTC. Residues: CAAPGWREQYV. J is TRBJ2-7 and V is TRBV24-1, with D possibly TRBD2 on 5 matching bases. Germline V gives CDR1 KGHDR, CDR2 SFDVKD. This CDR3 is 11 amino acids long. Trimming pared 12 bases from V and 7 bases from J, leaving 15 bases between.